This T cell receptor beta chain came from a study of OX40 agonist ivuxolimab in advanced cancers. For the study at large: In this trial design, patients received ivuxolimab intravenously at 0.01 to 10 mg/kg every 2 weeks. General observations from the study: Nonresponders, in some cases, also had low normalized T-cell clonal expansion.

The table came from immunoSEQ multiplex PCR; TCRdb's copy has only in-frame clones and leaves some out. Counted here are over 60,000 clones, about 79% occurring once; the ten biggest clones make up around 2.4%. As concerns this clone: The antigen remains unidentified. The junction departs from the called germline gene at one end, perhaps through a read error.

The TCR was taken from an adult with an advanced solid tumor such as melanoma, head and neck, liver or kidney cancer. The sample in question was CD4+ or CD8+ T cells sorted from blood, obtained in a trial of the OX40 agonist ivuxolimab.

The CDR3 is CASSFAPGGEQYF. DNA for the CDR3: TGTGCTAGCAGCTTCGCGCCAGGGGGCGAGCAGTACTTC. The genes are TRBV7-7 and TRBJ2-7, with 7 bases lining up with TRBD1. The CDR3 has 13 amino acids. Looked up from germline, CDR1 is SSHAT and CDR2 is FNYEAQ (reference sequence).